The 24 T cell receptor beta chains in this list originate from one sample, sequenced in a study of regulatory T cells in long-lasting Graves disease. Time point meaning: newly diagnosed GD, antithyroid drugs for less than 3 months. Extracted RNA from PBMCs served as the source of the TCR library. With iRepertoire HTBI primers and Arm-PCR of CDR3 regions, TCR beta libraries were built. Via MiXCR, TCRdb re-called the multiplex PCR reads, giving one row per CDR3 protein. Among a few hundred thousand distinct CDR3 sequences listed, about 14% were seen once. These data were also reused for a study on T cells in Graves' hyperthyroidism and ophthalmopathy.

This specimen consisted of peripheral blood mononuclear cells (PBMCs), obtained at new diagnosis, from a patient treated with antithyroid drugs. All receptors derive from a man aged 30 to 39 with Graves disease.

This clonotype occurred many times. J is TRBJ2-7 and V is TRBV20-1; D is perhaps TRBD2 (5 bases). Per germline, CDR1 DFQATT and CDR2 SNEGSKA (reference sequence). Trimming removed 5 bases at V and 3 bases at J, with 23 bases between. The length of the CDR3 is 16 residues. CDR3 coding DNA: TGCAGTGCTCCAACCCCCGGGCCCTTCCGGGGCTACGAGCAGTACTTC. Amino acids: CSAPTPGPFRGYEQYF.

Many counts were recorded for this clonotype. The chain is built from TRBV3-1 and TRBJ2-5; no definite D call. Trimming took off 8 bases at V and 4 bases at J, with 17 bases between the two ends. Germline values: CDR1 LGHDT, CDR2 YNNKEL (reference sequence). The CDR3 runs to 14 residues. This CDR3 reads CASAFLNNAETQYF. As DNA, the CDR3 is TGTGCCAGCGCTTTTCTCAATAATGCAGAGACCCAGTACTTC.

This clonotype turned up a few times. This chain links TRBV5-1 with TRBJ2-6; tentatively, D is TRBD1 (5 bases). The CDR3 sequence is 15 residues long. Per the germline V gene, CDR1 is SGHRS and CDR2 is YFSETQ. Trimming stripped 0 bases from V and 3 bases from J, with 7 bases between. CDR3 sequence: CASSLEQVGANVLTF. The CDR3 nucleotides are TGCGCCAGCAGCTTGGAACAGGTTGGGGCCAACGTCCTGACTTTC.

This clonotype was detected only a few times. This chain joins TRBV24-1 and TRBJ2-7; 8 bases are a match to TRBD1. Germline CDR1 KGHDR, CDR2 SFDVKD. There are 16 residues in the CDR3. With 3 bases clipped from V and 5 bases from J, the junction kept 11 bases outside the gene matches. CDR3 region: CATSDPKTGTGDEQYF. The CDR3 nucleotides read TGTGCCACCAGTGATCCTAAAACCGGGACAGGAGACGAGCAGTACTTC.

At least ten counts were recorded for this clonotype. CDR3 in DNA: TGCAGTGCTAGAGATCTATCAGGGTCCGATACGCAGTATTTT. Translation: CSARDLSGSDTQYF. The chain employs TRBV20-1 and TRBJ2-3; D perhaps matches TRBD1 (5 bases). The V gene lost 0 bases and the J gene lost 6 bases, with 13 bases spanning the gap. Germline V gene sequence: CDR1 DFQATT, CDR2 SNEGSKA (reference sequence). The CDR3 is 14 residues long.

Turning to this clonotype: Possible read error: a much larger clone is one base away. The chain links TRBV11-1 to TRBJ2-7; possibly TRBD1 for D (5 bases). V was shortened by 4 bases and J by 9 bases, with 10 bases between the two germline ends. CDR1 is SGHAT, CDR2 FQDESV, per germline (reference sequence). This CDR3 contains 11 residues. The CDR3 coding sequence is TGTGCCAGCAGCTCAGAGCAGGGGCAGTACTTC. It specifies CASSSEQGQYF.

This clonotype was counted at least ten times. The chain recombines TRBV2 with TRBJ2-1; 11 nucleotides line up with TRBD2. Germline CDR1 reads SNHLY; CDR2 reads FYNNEI. V lost 10 bases to trimming and J lost 4 bases; unmatched junction nucleotides: 9. The CDR3 is 15 residues long. In DNA form, the CDR3 reads TGTGCCACCCACGGGGGACTAGCGGTTTACAATGAGCAGTTCTTC. Translation: CATHGGLAVYNEQFF. The variable domain in full, completed from reference TRBV2 and TRBJ2-1, reads EPEVTQTPSHQVTQMGQEVILRCVPISNHLYFYWYRQILGQKVEFLVSFYNNEISEKSEIFDDQFSVERPDGSNFTLKIRSTKLEDSAMYFCATHGGLAVYNEQFFGPGTRLTVL.

This clonotype was recorded at least ten times. The rearrangement joins TRBV27 to TRBJ1-6; D gene ambiguous. Per the germline V gene, CDR1 is MNHEY and CDR2 is SMNVEV (reference sequence). The CDR3 runs to 16 residues. Trimming stripped 3 bases from V and 8 bases from J, with 17 bases between. The CDR3 sequence is CASSLLSPRAHSPLHF. CDR3 in DNA: TGTGCCAGCAGTTTGCTCTCACCGAGAGCTCATTCACCCCTCCACTTT.

This clonotype came up many times. The rearrangement uses TRBV20-1 and TRBJ2-7; 11 nucleotides line up with TRBD2. With 2 bases clipped from V and 4 bases from J, the junction kept 10 bases outside the gene matches. Germline-derived CDR1 and CDR2 are DFQATT and SNEGSKA (reference sequence). The CDR3 loop spans 16 amino acids. The CDR3 DNA reads as TGCAGTGCTAGATACAATAGCGGGAGGGCCGGGTACGAGCAGTACTTC. Its translation: CSARYNSGRAGYEQYF.

This clonotype has a count of ten or more. This sequence joins TRBV2 and TRBJ2-7, with D maybe TRBD2 (6 bases). The CDR3 covers 14 residues. CDR1 is SNHLY and CDR2 is FYNNEI in the germline V gene. The V and J ends lost 6 bases and 6 bases respectively, with 18 bases between them. The CDR3: CASRWREAIPEQYF. CDR3 coding DNA: TGTGCCAGCAGGTGGAGGGAGGCCATTCCCGAGCAGTACTTC.

This clonotype was detected ten times or more. The chain recombines TRBV3-1 with TRBJ1-1, with a tentative D call TRBD1 (5 bases). V lost 0 bases and J lost 4, with 12 bases in between. Germline values: CDR1 LGHDT, CDR2 YNNKEL (reference sequence). The CDR3 is made up of 15 amino acids. The CDR3: CASSQDLRGGTEAFF. The CDR3 DNA sequence: TGTGCCAGCAGCCAAGACTTAAGGGGTGGCACTGAAGCTTTCTTT.

This clonotype was detected ten times or more. The genes are TRBV11-2 and TRBJ2-1, with D possibly matching TRBD2 (5 bases). Germline-derived CDR1 and CDR2 are SGHAT and FQNNGV. V was shortened by 5 bases and J by 2 bases, with 22 bases between the two germline ends. CDR3 size: 18 residues. Here the CDR3 reads CASSPGLVAAGAYNEQFF. CDR3 DNA sequence: TGTGCCAGCAGCCCAGGACTGGTGGCGGCCGGGGCCTACAATGAGCAGTTCTTC. Using reference TRBV11-2 and TRBJ2-1 for the parts outside the CDR3, the full variable domain is EAGVAQSPRYKIIEKRQSVAFWCNPISGHATLYWYQQILGQGPKLLIQFQNNGVVDDSQLPKDRFSAERLKGVDSTLKIQPAKLEDSAVYLCASSPGLVAAGAYNEQFFGPGTRLTVL.

This clonotype was seen at least ten times. The rearrangement uses TRBV6-5 and TRBJ1-1; D gene unclear. The CDR3 spans 15 residues. Germline V gene data show CDR1 as MNHEY and CDR2 as SVGAGI. V was clipped by 4 bases and J by 3 bases, with 15 bases between them. The CDR3 DNA reads as TGTGCCAGCAGTTCGTCGTGGGAGGGAGACACTGAAGCTTTCTTT. It yields the protein CASSSSWEGDTEAFF.

Many counts were recorded for this clonotype. The V call is TRBV7-9, the J call TRBJ2-3; 10 nucleotides align to TRBD1. V shed 1 base and J 4 bases; nucleotides not matched to a gene: 2. Germline lookup yields CDR1 SEHNR and CDR2 FQNEAQ (reference sequence). This CDR3 comprises 15 residues. CDR3 sequence: CASSLGQGASDTQYF. The CDR3 bases are TGTGCCAGCAGCTTAGGACAGGGGGCTTCAGATACGCAGTATTTT.

In this sample, this clonotype turned up many times. The J gene is TRBJ1-2, the V gene TRBV7-9; TRBD1 matches at 7 bases. V lost 2 bases and J lost 6; bases outside the gene matches: 9. Germline CDR1 is SEHNR and CDR2 is FQNEAQ (reference sequence). The CDR3 runs to 15 residues. The CDR3, as DNA: TGTGCCAGCAGCTTACCCTCGACAGGGATGGATGGCTACACCTTC. This codes for CASSLPSTGMDGYTF.

This clonotype showed up many times. The J gene is TRBJ2-7, the V gene TRBV5-1; TRBD2 might be the D (5 bases). Germline V lookup: CDR1 SGHRS, CDR2 YFSETQ. This CDR3 has 13 amino acids. Trimming took 7 bases from V and 3 from J, leaving 14 bases between them. CDR3 region: CASSELVGYEQYF. CDR3 bases: TGCGCCAGCTCAGAACTAGTCGGCTACGAGCAGTACTTC.

The chain joins TRBV6-1 to TRBJ2-2; weak D call: TRBD2 (5 bases). Deletions cut 5 bases from V and 1 base from J, with 14 bases between. The germline CDR1 and CDR2 sequences are MNHNS and SASEGT. The CDR3 spans 16 residues. The CDR3 nucleotides are TGTGCCAGCAGTCCACCTGAGGGCGTGAACACCGGGGAGCTGTTTTTT. This codes for CASSPPEGVNTGELFF.

This clonotype was recorded many times. This rearrangement joins TRBV11-1 to TRBJ2-7; 7 nucleotides agree with TRBD1. In germline, CDR1 is SGHAT, CDR2 FQDESV (reference sequence). Trimming removed 1 base from V and 2 bases from J; junction bases left unmatched: 2. The CDR3 consists of 14 residues. CDR3 protein: CASSLEQGPYEQYF. Written as DNA, the CDR3 is TGTGCCAGCAGCTTAGAACAGGGGCCCTACGAGCAGTACTTC.

Turning to this clonotype: One base away lies a much larger clone, so this may be a sequencing read error. This chain joins TRBV20-1 and TRBJ2-3, with TRBD2 matching 12 bases. This CDR3 comprises 15 residues. V trimming: 1 base; J trimming: 8 bases; junction bases outside the gene matches: 7. CDR1 and CDR2 from the germline V gene are DFQATT and SNEGSKA (reference sequence). The CDR3 protein is CSARALAGGSGTQYF. Written as DNA, the CDR3 is TGCAGTGCTAGAGCACTAGCGGGAGGAAGTGGTACGCAGTATTTT.

The gene calls are TRBV18 and TRBJ2-7; 7 bases are shared with TRBD1. Germline CDR1 is KGHSH and CDR2 is LQKENI. CDR3 length: 14 residues. V trimming: 5 bases; J trimming: 0 bases; junction bases outside the gene matches: 4. DNA of the CDR3: TGTGCCAGCTCAGGGACAGCGAGCTCCTACGAGCAGTACTTC. It specifies CASSGTASSYEQYF.

In this sample, this clonotype turned up many times. The V and J genes are TRBV6-1 and TRBJ2-5, with 7 bases lining up with TRBD1. CDR3 size: 15 residues. Trimming took 8 bases from V and 3 from J; bases not matched to a gene: 12. In germline, CDR1 is MNHNS, CDR2 SASEGT. CDR3 sequence: CASRRQVQGEETQYF. Written as DNA, the CDR3 is TGTGCCAGCCGGCGGCAAGTGCAGGGGGAAGAGACCCAGTACTTC.

This clonotype was observed many times. The chain employs TRBV6-1 and TRBJ1-5, with a tentative D call TRBD1 (6 bases). Trimming took off 0 bases at V and 4 bases at J, with 19 bases between the two ends. The length of the CDR3 is 18 residues. CDR1 is MNHNS, CDR2 SASEGT, per germline. Written as DNA, the CDR3 is TGTGCCAGCAGTGAAGCGGGGGGCGAATTAGGGGATAATCAGCCCCAGCATTTT. Translated: CASSEAGGELGDNQPQHF.

V gene TRBV20-1 combines with J gene TRBJ2-7; D call uncertain. Germline V gene lookup returns CDR1 DFQATT and CDR2 SNEGSKA (reference sequence). V was trimmed by 4 bases and J by 4 bases, leaving 20 bases between them. The CDR3 loop spans 15 amino acids. The CDR3 DNA follows: TGCAGTGCTACACAACCAGGAGAAATGGGTTACGAGCAGTACTTC. Protein product: CSATQPGEMGYEQYF.

This chain connects TRBV30 to TRBJ1-1, with TRBD1 matching over 9 bases. The CDR3 runs to 12 residues. The germline V gene has CDR1 GTSNPN and CDR2 SVGIG (reference sequence). V lost 5 bases to trimming and J lost 5 bases; unmatched junction nucleotides: 3. Here the CDR3 DNA reads TGTGCCTGGCGGACAGGGGATACTGAAGCTTTCTTT. Amino acids: CAWRTGDTEAFF.